This TCR beta chain was identified during a study of T cells after yellow fever vaccination. This clonotype was detected a few times. This CDR3 is 14 amino acids long. Germline CDR1 DFQATT, CDR2 SNEGSKA (reference sequence). The germline V and J ends were trimmed by 1 base and 8 bases, with 15 bases remaining between them. TCRdb redid the calling of the 5' RACE reads with MiXCR, one entry per CDR3 protein. The sample contains about 500,000 distinct CDR3 sequences, around a sixth of which appear only once. The source was PBMCs, collected around 5 days after the first yellow fever vaccination. The genes are TRBV20-1 and TRBJ2-1, with D perhaps TRBD2 (5 bases). The source is a man aged 18 to 35 who received the YFV17D yellow fever vaccine. This CDR3 is CSARVLVPGYEQFF. The CDR3 nucleotides are TGCAGTGCTAGAGTCCTAGTCCCGGGGTATGAGCAGTTCTTC.